These 29 T cell receptor beta chains were sequenced from one sample in a study of identical twins. TCRdb reprocessed the 5' RACE reads via MiXCR and lists one record per CDR3 protein. The sample holds under 1 million distinct CDR3 sequences; roughly an eighth are singletons and the top ten take 1.5% to 2%. The same data also contributed to another study, on yellow fever vaccine responses in identical twins.

The sequencing input was PBMCs. Source of these receptors: a woman between 18 and 29 years old in good health.

This clonotype occurred many times. The rearrangement links TRBV12-3 or TRBV12-4 to TRBJ1-1, with D unresolved. The CDR3 is made up of 14 amino acids. The V gene lost 5 bases and the J gene lost 0 bases, with 10 bases spanning the gap. The CDR3 bases are TGTGCCAGCAGTCCTCGGGGTATGAACACTGAAGCTTTCTTT. As protein: CASSPRGMNTEAFF.

The V call is TRBV20-1, the J call TRBJ2-3; D not resolved. Between the trimmed V and J ends, which lost 1 base and 2 bases, there was a span of 10 bases. Germline CDR1 and CDR2: DFQATT and SNEGSKA (reference sequence). This CDR3 has 14 amino acids. CDR3 nucleotide sequence: TGCAGTGCTAGAGTTCAGGAAGCCACAGATACGCAGTATTTT. Its translation is CSARVQEATDTQYF.

This sequence joins TRBV20-1 and TRBJ2-3; 8 positions match TRBD2. The CDR3 loop spans 18 amino acids. The germline CDR1 and CDR2 sequences are DFQATT and SNEGSKA (reference sequence). V shed 1 base and J 2 bases; nucleotides not matched to a gene: 14. The CDR3 nucleotides are TGCAGTGCTAGAGCAGTGTTAGCGGGACCACTATTCACAGATACGCAGTATTTT. Protein: CSARAVLAGPLFTDTQYF.

This clonotype was recorded a few times. This chain connects TRBV19 to TRBJ2-2, with D perhaps matching TRBD1 (6 bases). Germline CDR1 is LNHDA and CDR2 is SQIVND (reference sequence). The CDR3 has 17 amino acids. The V end was cut by 0 bases, the J end by 4 bases, with 15 bases between. The CDR3 DNA sequence: TGTGCCAGTAGTATAGATCCCGTTTACAGGGTCACCGGGGAGCTGTTTTTT. Translating gives CASSIDPVYRVTGELFF.

This chain connects TRBV29-1 to TRBJ2-3; D not certain. V lost 2 bases to trimming and J lost 2 bases, with 8 bases between them. Per the germline V gene, CDR1 is SQVTM and CDR2 is ANQGSEA. The CDR3 sequence is 13 residues long. The CDR3 DNA reads as TGCAGCGTTGAACGGGCCCACACAGATACGCAGTATTTT. Translating gives CSVERAHTDTQYF.

This clonotype showed up just a few times. The chain joins TRBV4-1 to TRBJ2-2; D is unresolved. This CDR3 region has 17 residues. Between the trimmed V and J ends, which lost 0 bases and 2 bases, there was a span of 13 bases. Per the germline V gene, CDR1 is MGHRA and CDR2 is YSYEKL. The CDR3: CASSQEWPHPNTGELFF. DNA of the CDR3: TGCGCCAGCAGCCAAGAGTGGCCGCACCCAAACACCGGGGAGCTGTTTTTT.

This clonotype occurred a few times. The chain is built from TRBV10-2 and TRBJ1-4; a weak D match, TRBD1 (5 bases). CDR1 is WSHSY, CDR2 SAAADI, per germline. V was clipped by 8 bases and J by 11 bases, with 12 bases between them. There are 11 residues in the CDR3. The CDR3 bases are TGCGCCAGCGGGGCAGCTCGGAAACTGTTTTTT. Amino acids: CASGAARKLFF.

This clonotype has just a few counts. The J gene is TRBJ2-1, the V gene TRBV7-2; D is perhaps TRBD2 (5 bases). V was clipped by 7 bases and J by 4 bases, with 23 bases between them. The CDR3 totals 17 residues. Germline lookup yields CDR1 SGHTA and CDR2 FQGNSA. CDR3 DNA sequence: TGTGCCAGCACCCCCGATGTATGGCGGGCGCCTTACAATGAGCAGTTCTTC. Translated: CASTPDVWRAPYNEQFF.

The chain couples TRBV7-8 to TRBJ2-5, with D possibly being TRBD2 (5 bases). Trimming cost V 5 bases and J 5 bases, with 21 bases left between them. In germline, CDR1 is SGHVS, CDR2 FQNEAQ. CDR3 length: 16 amino acids. CDR3 loop: CASSLQWAGSGETQYF. The CDR3 coding sequence is TGTGCCAGCAGCCTACAATGGGCGGGTTCCGGGGAGACCCAGTACTTC.

This clonotype was found a few times. The chain uses TRBV25-1 and TRBJ2-2, with D perhaps matching TRBD2 (5 bases). V shed 1 base and J shed 5 bases, with 11 bases lying between them. CDR1 is MGHDK and CDR2 is SYGVNS in the germline V gene. This CDR3 region has 15 residues. In nucleotides, the CDR3 is TGTGCCAGCAGTGAATCGGGAAGTTGGACCGGGGAGCTGTTTTTT. This gives the protein CASSESGSWTGELFF. The variable domain in full, completed from reference TRBV25-1 and TRBJ2-2, reads EADIYQTPRYLVIGTGKKITLECSQTMGHDKMYWYQQDPGMELHLIHYSYGVNSTEKGDLSSESTVSRIRTEHFPLTLESARPSHTSQYLCASSESGSWTGELFFGEGSRLTVL.

This clonotype was counted only a few times. CDR3 in amino acids: CASISTHGLADTQYF. DNA of the CDR3: TGTGCCAGCATCTCTACCCACGGGTTGGCAGATACGCAGTATTTT. This chain connects TRBV27 to TRBJ2-3; D is unclear. V lost 7 bases and J 4 bases, leaving 18 bases between the germline ends. The CDR3 totals 15 residues. Germline values: CDR1 MNHEY, CDR2 SMNVEV (reference sequence).

The genes are TRBV4-1 and TRBJ1-1, with D unclear. Germline lookup yields CDR1 MGHRA and CDR2 YSYEKL. This CDR3 has 14 amino acids. The V and J ends lost 6 bases and 3 bases respectively, with 14 bases between them. CDR3 DNA: TGCGCCAGCAGAAGGACCGCCGGGGACACTGAAGCTTTCTTT. This gives the protein CASRRTAGDTEAFF.

This clonotype was seen repeatedly, ten times or more. The DNA for the CDR3 is TGTGCCAGCAGCCTAGGACTAGCGGTCACAGATACGCAGTATTTT. Amino acids: CASSLGLAVTDTQYF. J is TRBJ2-3 and V is TRBV7-9; 10 bases match TRBD2. The V gene's germline CDR1 is SEHNR and CDR2 FQNEAQ (reference sequence). CDR3 size: 15 residues. Trimming at V came to 5 bases and at J to 2 bases, leaving 4 bases not matched to a gene.

This clonotype has at least ten counts. The V call is TRBV4-1, the J call TRBJ2-1; a weak D match, TRBD1 (5 bases). The CDR3 extends over 13 amino acids. The V end was cut by 5 bases, the J end by 9 bases, with 14 bases between. The germline V gene encodes CDR1 MGHRA and CDR2 YSYEKL. CDR3 loop: CASSKVGPVEQFF. CDR3 DNA: TGCGCCAGCAGCAAGGTGGGGCCAGTTGAGCAGTTCTTC.

This clonotype was picked up many times. V gene TRBV9 combines with J gene TRBJ2-7, with a weak D call TRBD1 (6 bases). There are 13 residues in the CDR3. Germline V gene lookup returns CDR1 SGDLS and CDR2 YYNGEE. V was trimmed by 4 bases and J by 6 bases, leaving 14 bases between them. The CDR3 coding sequence is TGTGCCAGCAGCCCGAAGACAGGAACCGAGCAGTACTTC. Translation gives CASSPKTGTEQYF. The whole variable domain, remainder taken from reference TRBV9 and TRBJ2-7, is DSGVTQTPKHLITATGQRVTLRCSPRSGDLSVYWYQQSLDQGLQFLIQYYNGEERAKGNILERFSAQQFPDLHSELNLSSLELGDSALYFCASSPKTGTEQYFGPGTRLTVT.

This clonotype was picked up a small number of times. The rearrangement uses TRBV12-3 or TRBV12-4 and TRBJ2-5; D may be TRBD1 or TRBD2 (5 bases each). Deletions cut 8 bases from V and 4 bases from J, with 17 bases between. The CDR3 consists of 14 residues. CDR3 residues: CASLRRGGGETQYF. The CDR3 DNA follows: TGTGCCAGCTTACGTAGGGGTGGGGGAGAGACCCAGTACTTC.

The rearrangement links TRBV14 to TRBJ2-3, with D unclear. The ends were cut back, 1 base at V and 5 bases at J, with 7 bases in the middle. The CDR3 has 13 residues. Germline loops: CDR1 SGHDN, CDR2 FVKESK. The CDR3 here is CASSQGPKDTQYF. CDR3 in DNA: TGTGCCAGCAGCCAAGGCCCGAAAGATACGCAGTATTTT. The entire variable domain, with the rest obtained from reference TRBV14 and TRBJ2-3, is as follows: EAGVTQFPSHSVIEKGQTVTLRCDPISGHDNLYWYRRVMGKEIKFLLHFVKESKQDESGMPNNRFLAERTGGTYSTLKVQPAELEDSGVYFCASSQGPKDTQYFGPGTRLTVL.

The chain combines TRBV20-1 with TRBJ2-4, with no clear D. Deletions cut 0 bases from V and 2 bases from J, with 14 bases between. Germline V gene lookup returns CDR1 DFQATT and CDR2 SNEGSKA (reference sequence). CDR3 size: 16 residues. The CDR3 DNA sequence: TGCAGTGCTAGAGATGGTTTGCCGACAACCAAAAACATTCAGTACTTC. This gives the protein CSARDGLPTTKNIQYF.

This chain links TRBV9 with TRBJ2-1; D is unresolved. The germline CDR1 and CDR2 sequences are SGDLS and YYNGEE. This CDR3 spans 15 amino acids. The V end lost 0 bases, the J end lost 4 bases, and 11 bases lay between the germline ends. This CDR3 is CASSVEGSTYNEQFF. The CDR3 nucleotides read TGTGCCAGCAGCGTAGAGGGATCAACTTACAATGAGCAGTTCTTC.

This clonotype was picked up a small number of times. The V and J genes are TRBV12-3 or TRBV12-4 and TRBJ2-1, with D possibly being TRBD1 (6 bases). The CDR3 is 16 residues long. V dropped 2 bases and J dropped 3 bases, with 14 bases sitting between them. The CDR3 spells CASSLIGQKSYNEQFF. DNA for the CDR3: TGTGCCAGCAGTTTAATTGGACAGAAAAGCTACAATGAGCAGTTCTTC.

This clonotype turned up a few times. The chain couples TRBV29-1 to TRBJ2-2, with D possibly being TRBD1 (6 bases). The length of the CDR3 is 13 residues. The germline gives CDR1 SQVTM, CDR2 ANQGSEA. The V gene lost 7 bases and the J gene lost 2 bases, with 11 bases spanning the gap. CDR3 bases: TGCAGCGCCCGGACAGATAACACCGGGGAGCTGTTTTTT. This translates into CSARTDNTGELFF.

This clonotype has at least ten counts. The chain employs TRBV27 and TRBJ1-4, with no clear D. V lost 4 bases and J 8 bases, leaving 17 bases between the germline ends. Per the germline V gene, CDR1 is MNHEY and CDR2 is SMNVEV (reference sequence). CDR3 length: 15 amino acids. The CDR3 is CASSSREAVSEKLFF. The CDR3 DNA reads TGTGCCAGCAGTTCCCGTGAGGCTGTGAGCGAAAAACTGTTTTTT.

This chain connects TRBV6-5 to TRBJ1-2; 9 nucleotides match TRBD1. Germline V gene sequence: CDR1 MNHEY, CDR2 SVGAGI. Trimming at V came to 6 bases and at J to 6 bases, leaving 2 bases not matched to a gene. The CDR3 runs to 12 residues. Here the CDR3 DNA reads TGTGCCAGCAGAAACAGGGGGCATGGCTACACCTTC. Translation: CASRNRGHGYTF.

V gene TRBV29-1 combines with J gene TRBJ2-1; 7 positions match TRBD2. Trimming at V came to 5 bases and at J to 5 bases, leaving 6 bases not matched to a gene. There are 13 residues in the CDR3. Germline values: CDR1 SQVTM, CDR2 ANQGSEA. The CDR3 DNA reads TGCAGCGTTCGGGGCGGGAGAGACAATGAGCAGTTCTTC. It encodes CSVRGGRDNEQFF.

This clonotype was detected a few times. V is TRBV6-5 and J is TRBJ2-1; TRBD2 agrees at 14 bases. The germline V gene encodes CDR1 MNHEY and CDR2 SVGAGI. CDR3 length: 17 residues. J was trimmed by 3 bases and V by 4 bases; bases with no gene match: 5. DNA for the CDR3: TGTGCCAGCAGTTGGACTAGCGGGAGGAGGGGCTACAATGAGCAGTTCTTC. It translates to CASSWTSGRRGYNEQFF.

The chain employs TRBV10-3 and TRBJ1-2, with 9 bases fitting TRBD1. The CDR3 consists of 14 residues. Germline lookup yields CDR1 ENHRY and CDR2 SYGVKD. The V segment lost 3 bases and the J segment 3 bases; nucleotides outside the gene matches: 2. CDR3 bases: TGTGCCATCAGTGAAAGGGACAGGGACTATGGCTACACCTTC. Its translation is CAISERDRDYGYTF.

The rearrangement links TRBV10-3 to TRBJ2-7; D is possibly TRBD1 (5 bases). Trimming pared 8 bases from V and 1 base from J, leaving 12 bases between. CDR3 size: 13 residues. Germline CDR1 is ENHRY and CDR2 is SYGVKD. The CDR3 loop is CAISPDSSYEQYV. The CDR3 DNA reads as TGTGCCATCTCCCCCGACAGTTCCTACGAGCAGTACGTC.

The rearrangement joins TRBV5-1 to TRBJ1-2; TRBD1 might be the D (6 bases). V was trimmed by 4 bases and J by 3 bases, leaving 13 bases between them. This CDR3 has 14 amino acids. Per germline, CDR1 SGHRS and CDR2 YFSETQ. CDR3 residues: CASSLQGLDYGYTF. CDR3 DNA: TGCGCCAGCAGCCTACAGGGATTGGACTATGGCTACACCTTC.

This clonotype was observed a handful of times. This chain joins TRBV12-3 or TRBV12-4 and TRBJ1-2; D is perhaps TRBD1 (5 bases). V was cut by 5 bases and J by 8 bases, with 21 bases left in between. The CDR3 loop spans 15 amino acids. The CDR3 loop reads CASSPYSGPLQGYTF. The CDR3 bases are TGTGCCAGCAGTCCTTACTCGGGACCCCTCCAGGGCTACACCTTC.